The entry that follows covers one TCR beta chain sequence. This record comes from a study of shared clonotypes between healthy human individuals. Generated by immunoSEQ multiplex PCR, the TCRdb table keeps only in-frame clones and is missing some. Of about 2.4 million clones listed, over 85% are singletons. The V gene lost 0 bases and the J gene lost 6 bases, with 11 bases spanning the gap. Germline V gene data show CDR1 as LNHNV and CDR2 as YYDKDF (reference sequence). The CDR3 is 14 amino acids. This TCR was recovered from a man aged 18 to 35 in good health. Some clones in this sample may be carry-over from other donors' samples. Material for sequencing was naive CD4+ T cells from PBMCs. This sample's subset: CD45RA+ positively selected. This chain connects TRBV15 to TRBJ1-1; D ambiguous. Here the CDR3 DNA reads TGTGCCACCAGCAGAGATCTGGGCTACGCTGAAGCTTTCTTT. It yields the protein CATSRDLGYAEAFF.